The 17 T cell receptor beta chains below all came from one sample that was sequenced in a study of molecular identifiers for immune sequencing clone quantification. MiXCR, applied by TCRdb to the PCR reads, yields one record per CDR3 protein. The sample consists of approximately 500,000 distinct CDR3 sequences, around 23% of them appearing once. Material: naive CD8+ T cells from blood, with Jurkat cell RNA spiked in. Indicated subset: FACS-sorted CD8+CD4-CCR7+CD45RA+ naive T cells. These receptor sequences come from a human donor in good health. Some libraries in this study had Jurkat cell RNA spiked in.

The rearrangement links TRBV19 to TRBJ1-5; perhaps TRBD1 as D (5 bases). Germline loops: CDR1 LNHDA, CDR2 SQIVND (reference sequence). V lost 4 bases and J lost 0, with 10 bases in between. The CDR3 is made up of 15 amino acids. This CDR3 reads CASSKTAYSNQPQHF. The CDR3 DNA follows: TGTGCCAGTAGTAAGACAGCTTATAGCAATCAGCCCCAGCATTTT.

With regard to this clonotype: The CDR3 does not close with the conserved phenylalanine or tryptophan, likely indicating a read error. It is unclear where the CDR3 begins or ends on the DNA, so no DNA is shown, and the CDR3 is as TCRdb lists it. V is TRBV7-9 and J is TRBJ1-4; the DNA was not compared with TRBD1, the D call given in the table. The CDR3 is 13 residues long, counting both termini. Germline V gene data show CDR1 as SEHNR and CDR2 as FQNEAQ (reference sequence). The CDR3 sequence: CASLDSRVECLLV.

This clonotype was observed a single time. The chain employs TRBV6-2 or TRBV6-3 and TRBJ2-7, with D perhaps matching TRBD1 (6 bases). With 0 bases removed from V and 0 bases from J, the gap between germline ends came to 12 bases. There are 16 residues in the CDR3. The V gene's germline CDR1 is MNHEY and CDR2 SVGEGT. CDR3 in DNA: TGTGCCAGCAGTTACTCGGAATGGGGGCCCTCCTACGAGCAGTACTTC. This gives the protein CASSYSEWGPSYEQYF.

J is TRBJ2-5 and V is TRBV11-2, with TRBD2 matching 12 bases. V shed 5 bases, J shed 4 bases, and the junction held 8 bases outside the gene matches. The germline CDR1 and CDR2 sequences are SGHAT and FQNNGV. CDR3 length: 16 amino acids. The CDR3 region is CASSGLAGTHGETQYF. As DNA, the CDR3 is TGTGCCAGCAGCGGACTAGCGGGGACGCACGGAGAGACCCAGTACTTC.

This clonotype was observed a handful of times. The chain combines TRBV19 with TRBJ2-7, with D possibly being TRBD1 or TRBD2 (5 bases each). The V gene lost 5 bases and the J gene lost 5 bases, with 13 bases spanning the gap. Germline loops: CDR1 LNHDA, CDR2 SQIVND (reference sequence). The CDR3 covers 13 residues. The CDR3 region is CASSWGGGDEQYF. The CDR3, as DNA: TGTGCCAGTAGTTGGGGTGGGGGAGACGAGCAGTACTTC.

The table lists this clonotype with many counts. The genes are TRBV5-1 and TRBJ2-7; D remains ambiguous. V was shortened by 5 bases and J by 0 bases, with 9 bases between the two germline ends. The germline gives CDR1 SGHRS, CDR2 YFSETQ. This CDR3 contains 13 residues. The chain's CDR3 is CASRAPSSYEQYF. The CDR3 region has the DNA TGCGCCAGCAGGGCGCCCAGCTCCTACGAGCAGTACTTC.

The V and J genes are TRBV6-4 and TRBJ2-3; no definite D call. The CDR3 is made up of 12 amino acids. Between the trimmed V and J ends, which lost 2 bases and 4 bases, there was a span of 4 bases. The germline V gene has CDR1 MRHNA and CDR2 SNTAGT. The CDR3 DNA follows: TGTGCCAGCAGTGACGGTTCAGATACGCAGTATTTT. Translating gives CASSDGSDTQYF.

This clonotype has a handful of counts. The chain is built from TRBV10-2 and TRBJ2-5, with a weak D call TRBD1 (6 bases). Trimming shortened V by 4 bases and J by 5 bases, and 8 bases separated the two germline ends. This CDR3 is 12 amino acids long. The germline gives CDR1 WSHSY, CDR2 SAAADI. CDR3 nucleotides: TGCGCCAGCAGTGGGACAGCGGAGACCCAGTACTTC. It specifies CASSGTAETQYF.

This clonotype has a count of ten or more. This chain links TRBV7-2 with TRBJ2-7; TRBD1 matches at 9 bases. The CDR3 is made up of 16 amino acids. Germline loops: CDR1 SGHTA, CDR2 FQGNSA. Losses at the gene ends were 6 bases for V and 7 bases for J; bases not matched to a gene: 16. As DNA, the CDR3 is TGTGCCAGCAGGAGGACAGGGGAGCCCTTCTCTCGGGAGCAGTACTTC. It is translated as CASRRTGEPFSREQYF.

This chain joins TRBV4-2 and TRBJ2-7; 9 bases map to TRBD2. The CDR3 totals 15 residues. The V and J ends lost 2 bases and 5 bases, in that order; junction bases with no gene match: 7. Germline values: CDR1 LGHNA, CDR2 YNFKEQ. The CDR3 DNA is TGTGCCAGCAGCCAACGTAGCGGGAGTCCCAACGAGCAGTACTTC. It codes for CASSQRSGSPNEQYF.

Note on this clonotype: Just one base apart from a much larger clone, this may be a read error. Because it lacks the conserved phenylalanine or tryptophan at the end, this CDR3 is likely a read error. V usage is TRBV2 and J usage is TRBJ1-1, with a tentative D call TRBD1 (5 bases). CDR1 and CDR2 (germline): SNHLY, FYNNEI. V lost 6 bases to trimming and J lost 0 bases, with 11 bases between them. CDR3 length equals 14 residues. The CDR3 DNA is TGTGCCAGCAGCCAGGGACGGCTGAACACTGAAGCTTTCTCT. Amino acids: CASSQGRLNTEAFS.

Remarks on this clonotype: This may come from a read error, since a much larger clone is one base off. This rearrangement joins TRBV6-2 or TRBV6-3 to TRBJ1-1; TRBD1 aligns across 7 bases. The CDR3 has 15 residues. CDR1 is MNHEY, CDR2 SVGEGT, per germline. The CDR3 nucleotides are TGTGTCAGCAGTTACCAAGCCGGGACAGCGGATAAAGCTTTCTTT. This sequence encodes CVSSYQAGTADKAFF.

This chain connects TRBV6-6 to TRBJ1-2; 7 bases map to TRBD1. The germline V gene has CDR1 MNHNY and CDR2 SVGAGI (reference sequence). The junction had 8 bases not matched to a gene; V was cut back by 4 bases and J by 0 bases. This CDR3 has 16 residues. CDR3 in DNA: TGTGCCAGCAGTTTAGAGAAGGGACAGACTAACTATGGCTACACCTTC. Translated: CASSLEKGQTNYGYTF.

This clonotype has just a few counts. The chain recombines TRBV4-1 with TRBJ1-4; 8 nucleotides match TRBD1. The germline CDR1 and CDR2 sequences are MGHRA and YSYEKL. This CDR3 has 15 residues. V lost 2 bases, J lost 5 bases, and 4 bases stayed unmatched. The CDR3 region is CASSQTGGENEKLFF. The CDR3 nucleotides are TGCGCCAGCAGCCAAACAGGGGGTGAGAATGAAAAACTGTTTTTT.

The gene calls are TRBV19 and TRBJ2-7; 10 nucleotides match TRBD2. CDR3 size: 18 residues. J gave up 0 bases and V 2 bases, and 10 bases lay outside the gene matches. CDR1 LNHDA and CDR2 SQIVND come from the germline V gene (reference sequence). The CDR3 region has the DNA TGTGCCAGTAGTATATTCAGGCCGACTAGCGGGCTCTCCTACGAGCAGTACTTC. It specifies CASSIFRPTSGLSYEQYF.

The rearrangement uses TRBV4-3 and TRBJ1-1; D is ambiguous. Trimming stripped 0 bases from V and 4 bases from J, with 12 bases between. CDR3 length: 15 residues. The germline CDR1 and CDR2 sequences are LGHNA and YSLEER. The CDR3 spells CASSQDAPMSTEAFF. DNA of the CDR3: TGCGCCAGCAGCCAAGACGCGCCAATGAGCACTGAAGCTTTCTTT.

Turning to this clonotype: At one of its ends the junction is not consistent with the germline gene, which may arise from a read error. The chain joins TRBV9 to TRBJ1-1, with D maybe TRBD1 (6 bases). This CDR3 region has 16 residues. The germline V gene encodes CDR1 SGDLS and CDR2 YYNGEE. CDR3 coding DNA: TGTGCCCGCAGCGCGGGGGGGGCCGGGGAGAACACTGAAGCTTTCTTT. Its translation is CARSAGGAGENTEAFF. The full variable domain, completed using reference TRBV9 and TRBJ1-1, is DSGVTQTPKHLITATGQRVTLRCSPRSGDLSVYWYQQSLDQGLQFLIQYYNGEERAKGNILERFSAQQFPDLHSELNLSSLELGDSALYFCARSAGGAGENTEAFFGQGTRLTVV.